The 26 T cell receptor beta chains below come from one sample, sequenced in a study of cytomegalovirus exposure and HLA in healthy donors. 60 Vbeta and 13 Jbeta primers were used in PCR. Generated by immunoSEQ multiplex PCR, the TCRdb table keeps only in-frame clones and is missing some. Of fewer than 150,000 clones in the sample, 70% to 85% were seen once. Sequencing was done on a sample of PBMCs. The receptor source for this set is a man in his forties in good health and CMV-seropositive.

The gene calls are TRBV10-3 and TRBJ1-1; TRBD1 might be the D (6 bases). This CDR3 region has 15 residues. Germline CDR1 reads ENHRY; CDR2 reads SYGVKD. V shed 4 bases and J shed 4 bases, with 16 bases lying between them. Here the CDR3 DNA reads TGTGCCATCAGTGCAGGCCCTGTGACAGGCACTGAAGCTTTCTTT. Translating it yields CAISAGPVTGTEAFF.

About this clone itself: Other DNA sequences in this specimen translate into the identical CDR3. J is TRBJ2-2 and V is TRBV6-5; TRBD2 is a possible D gene (6 bases). CDR1 is MNHEY and CDR2 is SVGAGI in the germline V gene. The CDR3 runs to 15 residues. V was clipped by 5 bases and J by 2 bases, with 12 bases between them. The CDR3 reads CASSPLGGNTGELFF. Written as DNA, the CDR3 is TGTGCCAGCAGTCCCCTGGGGGGAAACACCGGGGAGCTGTTTTTT.

The chain links TRBV23-1 to TRBJ2-7; TRBD2 is a possible D gene (6 bases). Being an ORF, TRBV23-1 has a function that is uncertain. The germline V and J ends were trimmed by 9 bases and 4 bases, with 13 bases remaining between them. The CDR3 consists of 12 residues. The CDR3 region is CARWGGDYEQYF. CDR3 nucleotide sequence: TGCGCCAGGTGGGGCGGGGATTACGAGCAGTACTTC.

The rearrangement links TRBV9 to TRBJ2-3; D perhaps matches TRBD2 (5 bases). CDR3 size: 11 residues. Germline V gene data show CDR1 as SGDLS and CDR2 as YYNGEE. Between the trimmed V and J ends, which lost 3 bases and 8 bases, there was a span of 7 bases. The CDR3 DNA reads TGTGCCAGCAGCGCCGAGGGTACGCAGTATTTT. This codes for CASSAEGTQYF.

This sequence joins TRBV15 and TRBJ2-1, with 10 nucleotides matching TRBD2. The V segment lost 5 bases and the J segment 14 bases; nucleotides outside the gene matches: 12. CDR3 length equals 14 residues. Germline V lookup: CDR1 LNHNV, CDR2 YYDKDF (reference sequence). CDR3 bases: TGTGCCACCAGCCTTTCAGGGCTAGCGGGGGACGAGTTCTTC. Its translation is CATSLSGLAGDEFF.

J is TRBJ2-7 and V is TRBV7-3; D perhaps matches TRBD1 (6 bases). Germline CDR1 reads SGHTA; CDR2 reads FQGTGA. The CDR3 is 14 amino acids. Trimming removed 1 base from V and 6 bases from J, with 13 bases in between. The CDR3 loop is CASSLKGVCREQYF. For the CDR3, the DNA is TGTGCCAGCAGCTTAAAGGGGGTCTGTCGCGAGCAGTACTTC.

This clone was detected only a few times. Written as DNA, the CDR3 is TGTGCCAGCAGCTCCCGGGGCGGGGGCAGCTCCTACGAGCAGTACTTC. Protein product: CASSSRGGGSSYEQYF. The chain couples TRBV7-9 to TRBJ2-7, with D maybe TRBD2 (7 bases). The germline V gene has CDR1 SEHNR and CDR2 FQNEAQ (reference sequence). Trimming stripped 4 bases from V and 0 bases from J, with 16 bases between. The CDR3 totals 16 residues.

The rearrangement uses TRBV28 and TRBJ2-7; the match to TRBD2 covers 10 bases. CDR1 MDHEN and CDR2 SYDVKM come from the germline V gene. V shed 10 bases, J shed 2 bases, and the junction held 2 bases outside the gene matches. The CDR3 is 12 amino acids. The CDR3 here is CATGLAAYEQYF. The CDR3 DNA sequence: TGTGCCACAGGACTAGCGGCCTACGAGCAGTACTTC.

The rearrangement links TRBV29-1 to TRBJ2-2, with D possibly TRBD2 on 6 matching bases. Trimming shortened V by 5 bases and J by 3 bases, and 16 bases separated the two germline ends. Germline V gives CDR1 SQVTM, CDR2 ANQGSEA. The CDR3 is made up of 15 amino acids. CDR3 nucleotide sequence: TGCAGCGTTAAAGCCCCGGGGGAGCACACCGGGGAGCTGTTTTTT. It is translated as CSVKAPGEHTGELFF.

Notes on this clone: At one boundary the junction diverges from the germline segment, which might be a read error. The chain recombines TRBV7-9 with TRBJ1-2; D ambiguous. Germline assignment: CDR1 SEHNR and CDR2 FQNEAQ (reference sequence). The CDR3 contains 15 residues. The CDR3 reads CSSSLLSTRDYGYTF. In DNA, the CDR3 is TGTTCCAGCAGCTTGTTGAGCACCCGGGACTATGGCTACACCTTC.

The chain couples TRBV6-5 to TRBJ1-5; D gene ambiguous. The CDR3 sequence is 15 residues long. CDR1 is MNHEY and CDR2 is SVGAGI in the germline V gene. V dropped 0 bases and J dropped 3 bases, with 9 bases sitting between them. The chain's CDR3 is CASSYSMADNQPQHF. In DNA, the CDR3 is TGTGCCAGCAGTTACTCGATGGCTGACAATCAGCCCCAGCATTTT.

The chain employs TRBV29-1 and TRBJ1-1, with D tentatively TRBD1 (6 bases). The CDR3 totals 13 residues. V lost 7 bases to trimming and J lost 3 bases, with 15 bases between them. Per germline, CDR1 SQVTM and CDR2 ANQGSEA. For the CDR3, the DNA is TGCAGCGCGGAGAGGGGGTTTGACACTGAAGCTTTCTTT. It specifies CSAERGFDTEAFF.

The V call is TRBV2, the J call TRBJ2-7; 9 bases map to TRBD1. Trimming removed 6 bases from V and 5 bases from J; junction bases left unmatched: 11. The CDR3 consists of 15 residues. Per germline, CDR1 SNHLY and CDR2 FYNNEI. The CDR3 DNA sequence: TGTGCCAGCAGCGCTACCCCCGGGACAGGGAACGAGCAGTACTTC. Its translation: CASSATPGTGNEQYF.

The chain uses TRBV4-1 and TRBJ1-1; the match to TRBD1 covers 7 bases. V lost 7 bases to trimming and J lost 2 bases; unmatched junction nucleotides: 10. The germline CDR1 and CDR2 sequences are MGHRA and YSYEKL. This CDR3 spans 15 amino acids. CDR3 nucleotides: TGCGCCAGCAAGGTGCGGGACAGAGCTAACACTGAAGCTTTCTTT. It translates to CASKVRDRANTEAFF.

The chain employs TRBV7-2 and TRBJ2-5; TRBD1 agrees at 7 bases. The CDR3 runs 15 residues. Germline V gene data show CDR1 as SGHTA and CDR2 as FQGNSA. V shed 6 bases, J shed 4 bases, and the junction held 11 bases outside the gene matches. The CDR3, as DNA: TGTGCCAGCAGAAAAGAGAGACAGGGTGGAGAGACCCAGTACTTC. It is translated as CASRKERQGGETQYF.

The chain carries TRBV6-6 and TRBJ1-5; D gene unclear. This CDR3 contains 13 residues. V was trimmed by 0 bases and J by 6 bases, leaving 6 bases between them. Germline lookup yields CDR1 MNHNY and CDR2 SVGAGI (reference sequence). The CDR3 reads CASSYSSGQPQHF. The CDR3 DNA is TGTGCCAGCAGTTACTCGAGTGGTCAGCCCCAGCATTTT.

V usage is TRBV6-5 and J usage is TRBJ1-1, with a possible D match to TRBD1 (6 bases). V was cut by 2 bases and J by 4 bases, with 14 bases left in between. The CDR3 spans 15 residues. Germline V gene sequence: CDR1 MNHEY, CDR2 SVGAGI. CDR3 nucleotides: TGTGCCAGCAGTTACGCGCGGGGGGCTAGCACTGAAGCTTTCTTT. Translated, it gives CASSYARGASTEAFF.

The chain employs TRBV9 and TRBJ2-1; weak D call: TRBD1 (6 bases). Germline V lookup: CDR1 SGDLS, CDR2 YYNGEE. Trimming took off 4 bases at V and 7 bases at J, with 21 bases between the two ends. The CDR3 sequence is 16 residues long. The CDR3 region has the DNA TGTGCCAGCAGCCTCCACGGACAGATTTTCGGAAATGAGCAGTTCTTC. Translating gives CASSLHGQIFGNEQFF.

This chain joins TRBV4-1 and TRBJ2-7; 12 positions agree with TRBD2. Germline CDR1 and CDR2: MGHRA and YSYEKL. J lost 0 bases, V lost 3 bases, and 6 bases had no gene match. CDR3 length equals 17 residues. In nucleotides, the CDR3 is TGCGCCAGCAGCCATCCTACTAGCGGGGGGAACTCCTACGAGCAGTACTTC. As protein: CASSHPTSGGNSYEQYF.

The gene calls are TRBV29-1 and TRBJ1-1, with 8 nucleotides matching TRBD1. The CDR3 runs 12 residues. Germline V gives CDR1 SQVTM, CDR2 ANQGSEA. The V and J ends lost 7 bases and 5 bases, in that order; junction bases with no gene match: 6. The CDR3 sequence: CSGCDRGTEAFF. The CDR3 bases are TGCAGCGGATGTGACAGGGGAACTGAAGCTTTCTTT.

Concerning this clone: Other DNA sequences in the same sample also yield this CDR3. The chain's CDR3 is CASSQDTGVNSPLHF. CDR3 in DNA: TGCGCCAGCAGCCAAGATACGGGGGTGAATTCACCCCTCCACTTT. This sequence joins TRBV4-1 and TRBJ1-6, with a possible D match to TRBD1 (5 bases). Germline CDR1 MGHRA, CDR2 YSYEKL. V lost 0 bases and J lost 7, with 10 bases in between. The length of the CDR3 is 15 residues.

This chain uses TRBV4-1 with TRBJ2-3, with D possibly TRBD1 on 5 matching bases. Trimming cost V 5 bases and J 2 bases, with 11 bases left between them. From germline, CDR1 is MGHRA and CDR2 YSYEKL. CDR3 length: 14 amino acids. In nucleotides, the CDR3 is TGCGCCAGCAGCGACAGACCCCTCACAGATACGCAGTATTTT. It specifies CASSDRPLTDTQYF.

The chain uses TRBV9 and TRBJ2-1, with TRBD2 identical over 11 bases. Looked up from germline, CDR1 is SGDLS and CDR2 is YYNGEE. The CDR3 totals 16 residues. J gave up 2 bases and V 4 bases, and 5 bases lay outside the gene matches. Here the CDR3 reads CASSISGGATYNEQFF. The CDR3 DNA sequence: TGTGCCAGCAGCATTAGCGGGGGGGCCACCTACAATGAGCAGTTCTTC.

V and J are TRBV7-3 and TRBJ2-7, with 15 bases that match TRBD2. CDR1 is SGHTA, CDR2 FQGTGA, per germline. V was pared by 3 bases and J by 6 bases, with 0 bases of the junction left unmatched. This CDR3 region has 14 residues. The CDR3 is CASSLGLAGGEQYF. In nucleotides, the CDR3 is TGTGCCAGCAGCTTGGGACTAGCGGGAGGCGAGCAGTACTTC.

This clone was observed a single time. This chain links TRBV28 with TRBJ2-1; TRBD2 matches at 15 bases. V trimming: 3 bases; J trimming: 11 bases; junction bases outside the gene matches: 5. Per germline, CDR1 MDHEN and CDR2 SYDVKM. There are 15 residues in the CDR3. CDR3: CASSFPGLAGGQQFF. Here the CDR3 DNA reads TGTGCCAGCAGTTTTCCCGGACTAGCGGGAGGGCAGCAGTTCTTC.

The chain carries TRBV4-1 and TRBJ2-3, with D possibly matching TRBD2 (7 bases). The CDR3 is 16 residues long. V lost 4 bases and J lost 1, with 15 bases in between. From germline, CDR1 is MGHRA and CDR2 YSYEKL. The CDR3 DNA sequence: TGCGCCAGCAGCCCCCGGGGGGCCGGACGCACAGATACGCAGTATTTT. Its protein product is CASSPRGAGRTDTQYF.